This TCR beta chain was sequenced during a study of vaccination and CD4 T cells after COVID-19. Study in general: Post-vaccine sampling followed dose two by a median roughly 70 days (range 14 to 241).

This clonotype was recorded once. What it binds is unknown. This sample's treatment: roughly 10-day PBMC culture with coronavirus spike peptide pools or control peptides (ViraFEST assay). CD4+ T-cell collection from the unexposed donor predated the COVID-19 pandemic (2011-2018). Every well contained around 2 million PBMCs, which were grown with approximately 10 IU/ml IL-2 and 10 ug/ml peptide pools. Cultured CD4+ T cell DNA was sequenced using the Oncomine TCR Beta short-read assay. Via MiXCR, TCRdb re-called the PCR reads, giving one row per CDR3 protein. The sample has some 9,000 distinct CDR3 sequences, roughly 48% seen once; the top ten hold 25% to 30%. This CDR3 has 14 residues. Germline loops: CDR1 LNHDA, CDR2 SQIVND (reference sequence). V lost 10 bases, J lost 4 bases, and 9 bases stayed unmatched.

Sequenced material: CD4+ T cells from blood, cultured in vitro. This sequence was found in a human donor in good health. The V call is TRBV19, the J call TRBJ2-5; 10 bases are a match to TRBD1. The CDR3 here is CATTPGQGIETQYF. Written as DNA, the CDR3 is TGTGCCACCACGCCGGGACAGGGGATAGAGACCCAGTACTTC.